The 7 T cell receptor beta chains presented below share a single source sample, sequenced in a study of CD8+CD57+ T cells in acquired aplastic anemia. TCR beta VDJ and CDR3 profiles were obtained from a genomic DNA template. TCRdb re-called the reads with MiXCR, one entry per CDR3 protein. Found here are some 240,000 distinct CDR3 sequences, roughly 35% of them singletons; the top ten hold roughly 1.1%. Sequencing was performed on sorted CD4+, CD8+, or CD8+CD57+ T cells (not recorded which) from PBMCs. The receptors shown here come from a human donor in good health, serving as a control.

This clonotype was seen a few times. The chain joins TRBV14 to TRBJ2-3; TRBD2 is a possible D gene (5 bases). The CDR3 consists of 20 residues. CDR1 and CDR2 from the germline V gene are SGHDN and FVKESK. V dropped 0 bases and J dropped 2 bases, with 24 bases sitting between them. CDR3 protein: CASSQDVWQRTSRNTDTQYF. CDR3 DNA sequence: TGTGCCAGCAGCCAAGATGTTTGGCAGCGGACGTCTAGGAACACAGATACGCAGTATTTT.

This rearrangement joins TRBV9 to TRBJ1-4; 9 bases match TRBD1. The length of the CDR3 is 15 residues. The J segment lost 7 bases and the V segment lost 3 bases, leaving 7 bases of the junction unmatched. Germline V gene lookup returns CDR1 SGDLS and CDR2 YYNGEE. The CDR3 DNA is TGTGCCAGCAGCGGGGGACAGGGACTTCGTGAAAAACTGTTTTTT. It translates to CASSGGQGLREKLFF.

This clonotype was recorded at least ten times. V gene TRBV5-1 combines with J gene TRBJ2-4, with D possibly TRBD1 on 6 matching bases. Germline V gives CDR1 SGHRS, CDR2 YFSETQ. Trimming took off 0 bases at V and 9 bases at J, with 10 bases between the two ends. The CDR3 contains 13 residues. The CDR3 here is CASSLEQGSIQYF. The CDR3 nucleotides are TGCGCCAGCAGCTTGGAACAGGGAAGCATTCAGTACTTC.

A few counts support this clonotype. The chain uses TRBV9 and TRBJ2-2; the D gene is possibly TRBD2 (6 bases). Between the trimmed V and J ends, which lost 1 base and 0 bases, there was a span of 10 bases. The CDR3 is 16 amino acids. Germline CDR1 and CDR2: SGDLS and YYNGEE. The CDR3 sequence: CASSVFASANTGELFF. The CDR3 DNA reads TGTGCCAGCAGCGTATTCGCTAGCGCGAACACCGGGGAGCTGTTTTTT.

This clonotype came up many times. The chain joins TRBV4-2 to TRBJ2-5; no clear D. CDR1 LGHNA and CDR2 YNFKEQ come from the germline V gene. The CDR3 spans 14 residues. Trimming removed 2 bases from V and 11 bases from J, with 18 bases in between. The CDR3 spells CASSQPAPGVPQYF. DNA for the CDR3: TGTGCCAGCAGCCAACCGGCCCCGGGTGTTCCGCAGTACTTC.

This clonotype appeared a few times. This rearrangement joins TRBV6-1 to TRBJ1-1; TRBD1 aligns across 10 bases. With V trimmed by 6 bases and J by 6 bases, 7 bases remained unmatched. Germline assignment: CDR1 MNHNS and CDR2 SASEGT. The CDR3 spans 14 residues. The CDR3 DNA reads TGTGCCAGCAGGACAGGGGGCGTGATGGCTGAAGCTTTCTTT. Amino acid sequence: CASRTGGVMAEAFF.

In its sample, this clonotype was seen a few times. J is TRBJ1-5 and V is TRBV12-3 or TRBV12-4; the match to TRBD1 covers 7 bases. J was trimmed by 9 bases and V by 5 bases; bases with no gene match: 16. This CDR3 has 16 amino acids. CDR3 in amino acids: CASSALEDRRGWPQHF. The CDR3 DNA reads as TGTGCCAGCAGTGCCCTTGAGGACAGGAGGGGGTGGCCCCAGCATTTT.